The 6 T cell receptor beta chains reported below all come from one sample, sequenced in a study of T cell responses to AZD1222 COVID-19 vaccine. TCRdb's table, derived via immunoSEQ multiplex PCR, lists solely in-frame clones and lacks some. The sample contains about 39,000 clones, 88% of which appear only once. The material sequenced was peripheral blood, taken 28 days after the second dose of the MenACWY control vaccine. Receptors were obtained from an adult who received the MenACWY meningococcal vaccine as a control.

The chain is built from TRBV5-1 and TRBJ1-6; D not certain. The CDR3 is 16 residues long. V was trimmed by 5 bases and J by 6 bases, leaving 18 bases between them. Germline V gives CDR1 SGHRS, CDR2 YFSETQ. The CDR3 DNA reads as TGCGCCAGCAGATTGTCGCCCGCGGGGATTAATTCACCCCTCCACTTT. Translated: CASRLSPAGINSPLHF.

CDR3 DNA sequence: TGTGCCAGCAGAAGGCGGGAGCCCCTTCCTTACGAGCAGTACTTC. Amino acids: CASRRREPLPYEQYF. This chain connects TRBV2 to TRBJ2-7; the match to TRBD2 covers 7 bases. Germline CDR1 and CDR2: SNHLY and FYNNEI. CDR3 length: 15 amino acids. Trimming removed 6 bases from V and 4 bases from J; junction bases left unmatched: 12.

The rearrangement links TRBV5-1 to TRBJ1-4; possible D gene TRBD1, 6 bases. The CDR3 runs 16 residues. Germline CDR1 and CDR2: SGHRS and YFSETQ. Trimming pared 5 bases from V and 6 bases from J, leaving 20 bases between. The CDR3 nucleotides read TGCGCCAGCAGTTATGGGGACATCGGGTCGGATGAAAAACTGTTTTTT. It specifies CASSYGDIGSDEKLFF.

The chain is built from TRBV7-6 and TRBJ2-2; 7 bases are shared with TRBD2. J gave up 1 base and V 5 bases, and 7 bases lay outside the gene matches. CDR3 size: 16 residues. CDR1 is SGHVS, CDR2 FNYEAQ, per germline. The CDR3 reads CASSRRTSLNTGELFF. CDR3 sequence (DNA): TGTGCCAGCAGCCGCCGGACTAGTTTGAACACCGGGGAGCTGTTTTTT.

The V gene is TRBV29-1, the J gene TRBJ2-7; TRBD1 matches 9 bases. J gave up 0 bases and V 5 bases, and 2 bases lay outside the gene matches. CDR3 length: 13 residues. Germline CDR1 and CDR2: SQVTM and ANQGSEA. CDR3 DNA sequence: TGCAGCGTTAGACAGGGGGGCTCCTACGAGCAGTACTTC. The encoded protein is CSVRQGGSYEQYF.

This clone appeared a single time. The chain combines TRBV4-1 with TRBJ2-3; D tentatively reads TRBD1 or TRBD2 (5 bases each). V was trimmed by 0 bases and J by 4 bases, leaving 17 bases between them. CDR3 size: 17 residues. The germline V gene has CDR1 MGHRA and CDR2 YSYEKL. Here the CDR3 DNA reads TGCGCCAGCAGCCAAGATTTGGGATGGGACGCGGCAGATACGCAGTATTTT. Encoded protein: CASSQDLGWDAADTQYF.